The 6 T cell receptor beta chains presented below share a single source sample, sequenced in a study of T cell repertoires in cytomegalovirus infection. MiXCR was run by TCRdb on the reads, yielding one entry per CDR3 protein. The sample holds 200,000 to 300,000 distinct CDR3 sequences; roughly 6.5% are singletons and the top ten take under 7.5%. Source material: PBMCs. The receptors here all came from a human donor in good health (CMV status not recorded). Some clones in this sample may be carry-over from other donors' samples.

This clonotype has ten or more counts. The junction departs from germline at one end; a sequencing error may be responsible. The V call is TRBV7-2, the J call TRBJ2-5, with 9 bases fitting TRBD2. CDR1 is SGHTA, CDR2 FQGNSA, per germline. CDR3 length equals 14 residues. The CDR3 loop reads CASSLAGNQETQYF. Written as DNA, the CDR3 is TGTGCCAGCAGCCTAGCGGGGAACCAAGAGACCCAGTACTTC.

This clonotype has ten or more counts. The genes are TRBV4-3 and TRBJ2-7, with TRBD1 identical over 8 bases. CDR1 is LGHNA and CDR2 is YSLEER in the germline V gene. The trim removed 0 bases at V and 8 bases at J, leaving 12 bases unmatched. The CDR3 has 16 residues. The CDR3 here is CASSQDRAGGLVQQYF. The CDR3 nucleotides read TGCGCCAGCAGCCAAGATCGGGCAGGGGGCTTGGTTCAGCAGTACTTC.

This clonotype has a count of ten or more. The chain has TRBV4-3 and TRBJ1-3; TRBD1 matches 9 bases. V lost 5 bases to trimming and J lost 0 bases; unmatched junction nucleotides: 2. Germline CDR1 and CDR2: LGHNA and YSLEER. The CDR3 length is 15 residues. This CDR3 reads CASSRTGASGNTIYF. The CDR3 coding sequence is TGCGCCAGCAGCAGGACAGGGGCCTCTGGAAACACCATATATTTT.

CDR3 coding DNA: TGTGCCAGTAGCTACGGGGGCAGGGAGCAAGAGACCCAGTACTTC. Protein product: CASSYGGREQETQYF. V usage is TRBV19 and J usage is TRBJ2-5; either TRBD1 or TRBD2 may fit D (6 bases each). The CDR3 totals 15 residues. Germline CDR1 is LNHDA and CDR2 is SQIVND (reference sequence). The germline V and J ends were trimmed by 6 bases and 2 bases, with 16 bases remaining between them. Variable domain in full (rest from reference TRBV19 and TRBJ2-5): DGGITQSPKYLFRKEGQNVTLSCEQNLNHDAMYWYRQDPGQGLRLIYYSQIVNDFQKGDIAEGYSVSREKKESFPLTVTSAQKNPTAFYLCASSYGGREQETQYFGPGTRLLVL.

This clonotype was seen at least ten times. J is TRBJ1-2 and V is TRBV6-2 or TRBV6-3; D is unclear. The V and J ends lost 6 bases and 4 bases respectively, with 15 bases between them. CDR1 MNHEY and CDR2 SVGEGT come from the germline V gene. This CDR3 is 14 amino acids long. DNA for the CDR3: TGTGCCAGCAGAGTACCGGGAGAGCTCTATGGCTACACCTTC. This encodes CASRVPGELYGYTF.

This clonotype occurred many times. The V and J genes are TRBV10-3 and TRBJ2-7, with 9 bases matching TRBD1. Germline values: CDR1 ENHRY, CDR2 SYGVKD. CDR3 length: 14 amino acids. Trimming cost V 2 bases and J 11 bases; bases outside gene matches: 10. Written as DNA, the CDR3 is TGTGCCATCAGTGAGGTTAGACAGGGGGAACGAGAGTACTTC. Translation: CAISEVRQGEREYF.